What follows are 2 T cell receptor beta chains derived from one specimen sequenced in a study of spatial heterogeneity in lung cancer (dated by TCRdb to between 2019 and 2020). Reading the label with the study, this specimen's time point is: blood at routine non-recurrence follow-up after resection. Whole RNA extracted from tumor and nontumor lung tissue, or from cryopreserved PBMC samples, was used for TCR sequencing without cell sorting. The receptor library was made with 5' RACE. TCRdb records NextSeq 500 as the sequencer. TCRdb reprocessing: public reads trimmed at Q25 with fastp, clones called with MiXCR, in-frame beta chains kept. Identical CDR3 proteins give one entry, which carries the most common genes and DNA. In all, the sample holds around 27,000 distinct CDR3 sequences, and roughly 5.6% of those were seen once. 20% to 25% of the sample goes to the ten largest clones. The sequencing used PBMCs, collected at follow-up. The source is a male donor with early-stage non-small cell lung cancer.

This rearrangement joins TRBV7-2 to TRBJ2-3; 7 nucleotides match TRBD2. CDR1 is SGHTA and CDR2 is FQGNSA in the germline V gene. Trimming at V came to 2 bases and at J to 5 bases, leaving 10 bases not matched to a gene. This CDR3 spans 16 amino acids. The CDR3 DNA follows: TGTGCCAGCAGCTTAAATTTAGGTCTAGCGGAAGATACGCAGTATTTT. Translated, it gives CASSLNLGLAEDTQYF.

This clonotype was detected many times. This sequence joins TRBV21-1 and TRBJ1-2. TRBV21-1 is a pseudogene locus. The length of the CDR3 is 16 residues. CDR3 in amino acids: CASSKALRGILCGYTF. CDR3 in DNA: TGTGCCAGCAGCAAAGCGCTTCGGGGTATTTTATGTGGCTACACCTTC.